This entry describes one T cell receptor (beta chain). What it binds is unknown. 60 Vbeta and 13 Jbeta primers were used in PCR. Clones were read by immunoSEQ multiplex PCR, and TCRdb kept only the in-frame ones, dropping some. This table holds about 200,000 clones, approximately 70% found once. This sample is part of a study of cytomegalovirus exposure and HLA in healthy donors. Study-wide findings and caveats: In an earlier analysis, productive rearrangement rates for most beta V segments clustered near 87% or 30%. TCR beta sequences numbering around 15,000 were associated with HLA alleles at 0.05 false discovery rate in a later analysis. Sequences of the TCR beta chain were said to predict the HLA-A and HLA-B alleles of most subjects accurately. Researchers counted around 150 TCR beta chains as cytomegalovirus-associated.

The CDR3 has 12 residues. V dropped 3 bases and J dropped 4 bases, with 6 bases sitting between them. CDR1 and CDR2 from the germline V gene are MDHEN and SYDVKM. The clonotype originates from a middle-aged man in good health and CMV-seropositive. The sample comprised PBMCs. This chain uses TRBV28 with TRBJ1-2; unclear D gene. CDR3 in amino acids: CASSFQIYGYTF. CDR3 sequence (DNA): TGTGCCAGCAGTTTCCAGATCTATGGCTACACCTTC.